This is a list of T cell receptor beta chains from one sample in a study of blood T cell repertoires in COVID-19. Profiling relied on immunoSEQ multiplex PCR, and the TCRdb table lists in-frame clones only, not all of them. The table records fewer than 80,000 clones, around 90% of them present only once. Sample: peripheral blood. The receptors were gathered from a human donor in a cohort sampled during active COVID-19. Both conserved end residues are part of each CDR3. A D gene is named only where the DNA matches it firmly. Clone size is stated in some rows and not others, as once, few, many or a class when expanded.

TRBJ2-5 TRBV6-6 TRBD1 NA CASSKGQGRNFETQYF TGTGCCAGCAGTAAAGGACAGGGGAGGAATTTCGAGACCCAGTACTTC
TRBJ1-1 TRBV2 TRBD1 once CASSAGWTGGTEAFF TGTGCCAGCAGTGCCGGGTGGACAGGGGGCACTGAAGCTTTCTTT
TRBJ1-2 TRBV4-1 TRBD1 few CASSEGQGAGGYTF TGCGCCAGCAGCGAAGGACAGGGGGCAGGGGGCTACACCTTC
TRBJ2-7 TRBV7-8 TRBD2 once CASSLGPGGREEQYF TGTGCCAGCAGCTTAGGTCCGGGAGGTCGGGAAGAGCAGTACTTC
TRBJ1-2 TRBV10-3 NA NA CAISENRARHGYTF TGTGCCATCAGTGAGAACAGGGCGAGGCATGGCTACACCTTC
TRBJ2-7 TRBV12-5 TRBD1 NA CASGTPGTGVTEQYF TGTGCTAGTGGGACCCCCGGGACAGGGGTGACCGAGCAGTACTTC
TRBJ2-7 TRBV7-9 NA NA CASSLTAETTGQYF TGTGCCAGCAGCTTAACGGCAGAGACAACAGGGCAGTACTTC
TRBJ1-5 TRBV28 TRBD1 NA CASSILRQGPNQPQHF TGTGCCAGCAGTATCTTACGACAGGGACCCAATCAGCCCCAGCATTTT
TRBJ1-5 TRBV13 TRBD1 few CASSQRKTGRQPQHF TGTGCCAGCAGCCAACGGAAGACAGGGCGTCAGCCCCAGCATTTT
TRBJ2-3 TRBV7-8 NA NA CASSRDTLYTQYF TGTGCCAGCAGCCGGGACACTTTGTATACGCAGTATTTT
TRBJ2-5 TRBV7-9 NA few CASSFSTPQETQYF TGTGCCAGCAGCTTCAGTACACCCCAAGAGACCCAGTACTTC
TRBJ2-7 TRBV5-4 TRBD2 few CASSLAGGSSYEQYF TGTGCCAGCAGCTTGGCCGGCGGGAGCTCATACGAGCAGTACTTC
TRBJ1-5 TRBV6-6 NA NA CASSSPTNQPQHF TGTGCCAGCAGCTCCCCCACTAATCAGCCCCAGCATTTT
TRBJ1-2 TRBV13 NA NA CASSLGSGYGYTF TGTGCCAGCAGCTTAGGGTCAGGGTATGGCTACACCTTC
TRBJ2-7 TRBV5-8 TRBD2 NA CASSRKGLAGVYEQYF TGTGCCAGCAGCCGCAAGGGACTAGCGGGAGTGTACGAGCAGTACTTC
TRBJ1-2 TRBV5-6 NA NA CASSPNTGNYGYTF TGTGCCAGCAGCCCCAATACAGGGAACTATGGCTACACCTTC
TRBJ1-1 TRBV19 TRBD1 NA CASSIQTGKPEAFF TGTGCCAGTAGTATACAGACAGGGAAACCTGAAGCTTTCTTT
TRBJ1-3 TRBV19 NA NA CASSIDRWQGTGNTIYF TGTGCCAGTAGTATAGATCGGTGGCAGGGGACTGGAAACACCATATATTTT
TRBJ2-4 TRBV28 NA NA CASQVPTGSRAKNIQYF TGTGCCAGCCAGGTACCCACAGGTTCCCGGGCCAAAAACATTCAGTACTTC
TRBJ2-6 TRBV5-1 NA NA CASSPQGAGANVLTF TGCGCCAGCAGCCCACAGGGTGCTGGGGCCAACGTCCTGACTTTC
TRBJ2-7 TRBV5-3 TRBD2 NA CARSLAELAGAYEQYF TGTGCCAGAAGCTTGGCCGAGCTAGCGGGGGCCTACGAGCAGTACTTC
TRBJ1-4 TRBV6-1 NA once CASSAVGGEFSEKLFF TGTGCCAGCAGTGCTGTGGGGGGGGAATTTAGTGAAAAACTGTTTTTT
TRBJ2-1 TRBV19 NA NA CASSQLGVYNEQFF TGTGCCAGTAGTCAGCTAGGTGTCTACAATGAGCAGTTCTTC
TRBJ2-6 TRBV6-2/TRBV6-3 TRBD1 NA CASSYTGGSGANVLTF TGTGCCAGCAGTTACACAGGGGGCTCTGGGGCCAACGTCCTGACTTTC
TRBJ2-5 TRBV12-3/TRBV12-4 NA NA CASGPARETQYF TGTGCCAGCGGGCCAGCCCGAGAGACCCAGTACTTC
TRBJ2-2 TRBV5-4 TRBD2 NA CASSLQRGANTGELFF TGTGCCAGCAGCTTGCAGCGGGGGGCGAACACCGGGGAGCTGTTTTTT
TRBJ1-6 TRBV21-1 NA NA CASSKWGTGNSPLHF NA
TRBJ2-5 TRBV7-6 TRBD2 NA CASSLARVSGGEETQYF TGTGCCAGCAGCTTAGCGCGAGTTAGCGGGGGCGAAGAGACCCAGTACTTC
TRBJ2-1 TRBV29-1 TRBD2 NA CSVVAGGHGLNEQFF TGCAGCGTTGTAGCGGGGGGCCATGGTCTCAATGAGCAGTTCTTC
TRBJ1-2 TRBV6-1 NA NA CASSEGGDRGYTF TGTGCCAGCAGTGAAGGCGGGGACCGTGGCTACACCTTC
TRBJ2-7 TRBV27 TRBD1 NA CASSLTGASSYEQYF TGTGCCAGCAGTTTGACAGGGGCTAGCTCCTACGAGCAGTACTTC
TRBJ1-1 TRBV19 NA NA CASSPPRVRQLHFVNTEAFF TGTGCCAGTAGTCCCCCCCGAGTCAGGCAGCTTCACTTCGTGAACACTGAAGCTTTCTTT
TRBJ2-3 TRBV27 TRBD2 NA CASRPETSPDTQYF TGTGCCAGCAGACCGGAGACTAGCCCTGATACGCAGTATTTT
TRBJ2-3 TRBV6-2/TRBV6-3 NA NA CASSYDWGGESASTDTQYF TGTGCCAGCAGTTACGATTGGGGCGGAGAATCCGCTAGCACAGATACGCAGTATTTT
TRBJ1-6 TRBV7-9 NA NA CASSLVANSPLHF TGTGCCAGCAGCTTAGTAGCCAATTCACCCCTCCACTTT
TRBJ1-1 TRBV5-3 TRBD1 NA CARSQGASEAFF TGTGCCAGAAGTCAGGGGGCGAGTGAAGCTTTCTTT
TRBJ2-2 TRBV30 NA NA CAWRSGWTGELFF TGTGCCTGGAGGTCAGGGTGGACCGGGGAGCTGTTTTTT
TRBJ2-7 TRBV28 NA NA CASSLPAYEQYF TGTGCCAGCAGTCTCCCGGCCTACGAGCAGTACTTC
TRBJ2-3 TRBV7-8 NA NA CASSLGSGLTDTQYF TGTGCCAGCAGCTTAGGTAGCGGCCTCACAGATACGCAGTATTTT
TRBJ2-5 TRBV28 NA once CASSLMPRGETQYF TGTGCCAGCAGTTTAATGCCCAGAGGGGAGACCCAGTACTTC
TRBJ2-7 TRBV7-9 NA medium-sized CASSLESRTPYEQYF TGTGCCAGCAGCTTAGAGTCCAGGACTCCCTACGAGCAGTACTTC
TRBJ1-1 TRBV29-1 NA NA CSVNAGGNTEAFF TGCAGCGTTAACGCGGGAGGAAACACTGAAGCTTTCTTT
TRBJ1-1 TRBV30 NA NA CAWSRGTVNTEAFF TGTGCCTGGAGTAGGGGGACGGTGAACACTGAAGCTTTCTTT
TRBJ2-3 TRBV19 NA NA CASSLTGTLSTDTQYF TGTGCCAGTAGCTTAACCGGGACACTGAGCACAGATACGCAGTATTTT
TRBJ2-5 TRBV21-1 NA NA CASSNPPCRSARLNQETQYF TGTGCCAGCAGCAATCCGCCATGCCGAAGTGCCCGTCTAAACCAAGAGACCCAGTACTTC
TRBJ1-1 TRBV6-4 NA once CASSDEGGTEAFF TGTGCCAGCAGTGACGAGGGAGGAACTGAAGCTTTCTTT
TRBJ2-5 TRBV2 TRBD1 NA CASTPRGLKQTQYF TGTGCCAGCACCCCCAGGGGGCTCAAGCAGACCCAGTACTTC
TRBJ1-1 TRBV4-1 TRBD1 NA CASSQDRDRGLMNTEAFF TGCGCCAGCAGCCAGGATAGGGACAGGGGCTTGATGAACACTGAAGCTTTCTTT
TRBJ2-5 TRBV28 TRBD2 NA CATRPGLPQETQYF TGTGCCACCCGACCGGGACTACCCCAAGAGACCCAGTACTTC
TRBJ2-7 TRBV21-1 NA NA CASSRDRGSSEQYF TGTGCCAGCAGCAGGGACAGGGGGAGCTCCGAGCAGTACTTC
TRBJ2-1 TRBV13 NA NA CASSLGDRRAGEQFF TGTGCCAGCAGCTTAGGAGACAGACGAGCGGGTGAGCAGTTCTTC
TRBJ2-7 TRBV2 TRBD1 NA CASSAGQGADGEQYF TGTGCCAGCAGTGCCGGACAGGGGGCTGACGGCGAGCAGTACTTC
TRBJ1-3 TRBV10-3 TRBD1 NA CAISAHSRDRGISGNTIYF TGTGCCATCAGTGCGCACTCCCGGGACAGGGGAATCTCTGGAAACACCATATATTTT